The 13 T cell receptor beta chains in this list originate from one sample, sequenced in a study of shared clonotypes between healthy human individuals. Measured with immunoSEQ multiplex PCR; TCRdb has only the in-frame clones, and not every one. The sample shows over 2 million clones, 92% of them seen only once. The sequenced sample was naive CD4+ T cells from PBMCs. Subset indicated: CD45RA+ positively selected. These receptors were taken from a man younger than 35 in good health. Some clones in this sample may be carry-over from other donors' samples.

This clone turned up a few times. J is TRBJ1-4 and V is TRBV27; D is uncertain. This CDR3 spans 14 amino acids. Trimming cost V 0 bases and J 3 bases, with 5 bases left between them. Germline CDR1 and CDR2: MNHEY and SMNVEV (reference sequence). Here the CDR3 DNA reads TGTGCCAGCAGTTTATCAGCCTCTAATGAAAAACTGTTTTTT. It is translated as CASSLSASNEKLFF.

V and J are TRBV11-2 and TRBJ2-6; D gene uncertain. This CDR3 region has 13 residues. With 1 base removed from V and 4 bases from J, the gap between germline ends came to 2 bases. Germline lookup yields CDR1 SGHAT and CDR2 FQNNGV. This CDR3 is CASSLGGANVLTF. CDR3 bases: TGTGCCAGCAGCTTAGGAGGGGCCAACGTCCTGACTTTC.

The chain combines TRBV9 with TRBJ2-3; D is ambiguous. Trimming stripped 0 bases from V and 0 bases from J, with 8 bases between. Germline V CDR1 and CDR2: SGDLS, YYNGEE. CDR3 length: 15 residues. The CDR3 region has the DNA TGTGCCAGCAGCGTAGATGCAGCAAGCACAGATACGCAGTATTTT. Residues: CASSVDAASTDTQYF.

This clone was detected once. This chain connects TRBV6-5 to TRBJ2-1; 11 positions agree with TRBD1. From germline, CDR1 is MNHEY and CDR2 SVGAGI. The V gene end was trimmed by 4 bases and the J gene end by 8 bases; junction bases not matched to a gene: 7. This CDR3 contains 15 residues. The CDR3 spells CASSCSRDRGYEQFF. CDR3 DNA: TGTGCCAGCAGTTGCTCGAGGGACAGGGGGTATGAGCAGTTCTTC.

As for this clone: The sample holds other DNA sequences that translate to the same CDR3. This sequence joins TRBV30 and TRBJ1-3; unclear D gene. Trimming removed 2 bases from V and 4 bases from J, with 3 bases in between. CDR1 is GTSNPN, CDR2 SVGIG, per germline (reference sequence). The CDR3 loop spans 11 amino acids. CDR3 region: CAWSIGNTIYF. CDR3 nucleotide sequence: TGTGCCTGGAGTATCGGAAACACCATATATTTT.

This clone was counted only a few times. The CDR3 bases are TGTGCCAGCAGCTTAAGCCCCACTGGCTACACCTTC. Translated, it gives CASSLSPTGYTF. The chain employs TRBV7-8 and TRBJ1-2; D call uncertain. Looked up from germline, CDR1 is SGHVS and CDR2 is FQNEAQ. The CDR3 loop spans 12 amino acids. Between the trimmed V and J ends, which lost 2 bases and 7 bases, there was a span of 8 bases.

The chain uses TRBV6-7 and TRBJ2-5; possible D gene TRBD1, 5 bases. TRBV6-7 is identified as an open reading frame with a role that is uncertain. The V end was cut by 1 base, the J end by 2 bases, with 11 bases between. CDR3 length equals 15 residues. The CDR3 region is CASSYFWTPQETQYF. The CDR3 DNA is TGTGCCAGCAGTTACTTTTGGACACCTCAAGAGACCCAGTACTTC.

The chain is built from TRBV4-1 and TRBJ2-7; TRBD2 matches 8 bases. Germline loops: CDR1 MGHRA, CDR2 YSYEKL. The CDR3 length is 16 residues. V gave up 4 bases and J gave up 0 bases; unmatched junction bases: 8. The CDR3 bases are TGCGCCAGCAGCCGGAACTCGGCGGGAGGCTCCTACGAGCAGTACTTC. Translation gives CASSRNSAGGSYEQYF.

The CDR3 region has the DNA TGTGCCAGCAGCCAAGCGAAGGGGGGAGATTCCGGGGAGCTGTTTTTT. This encodes CASSQAKGGDSGELFF. This chain links TRBV4-2 with TRBJ2-2; D is possibly TRBD1 or TRBD2 (6 bases each). The V and J ends lost 1 base and 6 bases respectively, with 15 bases between them. The CDR3 totals 16 residues. The germline V gene has CDR1 LGHNA and CDR2 YNFKEQ.

The chain uses TRBV29-1 and TRBJ1-4; 8 nucleotides align to TRBD1. The ends lost 7 bases at V and 8 bases at J; junction bases unmatched: 15. The germline V gene encodes CDR1 SQVTM and CDR2 ANQGSEA. This CDR3 has 15 amino acids. CDR3 nucleotides: TGCAGCGCAAGACTTCAGGGGGCACGTCGGGAAAAACTGTTTTTT. This sequence encodes CSARLQGARREKLFF.

This clone was found once. V gene TRBV7-9 combines with J gene TRBJ2-1; maybe TRBD2 (5 bases). This CDR3 comprises 15 residues. V lost 7 bases and J lost 7, with 20 bases in between. Germline V gene sequence: CDR1 SEHNR, CDR2 FQNEAQ (reference sequence). DNA for the CDR3: TGTGCCAGCACCCCGAGGGCCCACGAACTTAATGAGCAGTTCTTC. This encodes CASTPRAHELNEQFF.

Details on this clone: The same CDR3 can be traced to other DNA sequences in this sample. The V call is TRBV18, the J call TRBJ2-7; 14 nucleotides line up with TRBD2. J lost 4 bases, V lost 3 bases, and 5 bases had no gene match. The CDR3 spans 16 residues. Germline CDR1 is KGHSH and CDR2 is LQKENI. The CDR3 region is CASSPPGLAGVYEQYF. As DNA, the CDR3 is TGTGCCAGCTCACCTCCGGGACTAGCGGGAGTTTACGAGCAGTACTTC.

V gene TRBV7-2 combines with J gene TRBJ1-2, with D possibly matching TRBD1 (5 bases). Between the trimmed V and J ends, which lost 5 bases and 6 bases, there was a span of 13 bases. This CDR3 contains 13 residues. Germline V gives CDR1 SGHTA, CDR2 FQGNSA. The CDR3 spells CASSLGGTNGYTF. CDR3 DNA sequence: TGTGCCAGCAGCCTGGGGGGGACGAATGGCTACACCTTC.